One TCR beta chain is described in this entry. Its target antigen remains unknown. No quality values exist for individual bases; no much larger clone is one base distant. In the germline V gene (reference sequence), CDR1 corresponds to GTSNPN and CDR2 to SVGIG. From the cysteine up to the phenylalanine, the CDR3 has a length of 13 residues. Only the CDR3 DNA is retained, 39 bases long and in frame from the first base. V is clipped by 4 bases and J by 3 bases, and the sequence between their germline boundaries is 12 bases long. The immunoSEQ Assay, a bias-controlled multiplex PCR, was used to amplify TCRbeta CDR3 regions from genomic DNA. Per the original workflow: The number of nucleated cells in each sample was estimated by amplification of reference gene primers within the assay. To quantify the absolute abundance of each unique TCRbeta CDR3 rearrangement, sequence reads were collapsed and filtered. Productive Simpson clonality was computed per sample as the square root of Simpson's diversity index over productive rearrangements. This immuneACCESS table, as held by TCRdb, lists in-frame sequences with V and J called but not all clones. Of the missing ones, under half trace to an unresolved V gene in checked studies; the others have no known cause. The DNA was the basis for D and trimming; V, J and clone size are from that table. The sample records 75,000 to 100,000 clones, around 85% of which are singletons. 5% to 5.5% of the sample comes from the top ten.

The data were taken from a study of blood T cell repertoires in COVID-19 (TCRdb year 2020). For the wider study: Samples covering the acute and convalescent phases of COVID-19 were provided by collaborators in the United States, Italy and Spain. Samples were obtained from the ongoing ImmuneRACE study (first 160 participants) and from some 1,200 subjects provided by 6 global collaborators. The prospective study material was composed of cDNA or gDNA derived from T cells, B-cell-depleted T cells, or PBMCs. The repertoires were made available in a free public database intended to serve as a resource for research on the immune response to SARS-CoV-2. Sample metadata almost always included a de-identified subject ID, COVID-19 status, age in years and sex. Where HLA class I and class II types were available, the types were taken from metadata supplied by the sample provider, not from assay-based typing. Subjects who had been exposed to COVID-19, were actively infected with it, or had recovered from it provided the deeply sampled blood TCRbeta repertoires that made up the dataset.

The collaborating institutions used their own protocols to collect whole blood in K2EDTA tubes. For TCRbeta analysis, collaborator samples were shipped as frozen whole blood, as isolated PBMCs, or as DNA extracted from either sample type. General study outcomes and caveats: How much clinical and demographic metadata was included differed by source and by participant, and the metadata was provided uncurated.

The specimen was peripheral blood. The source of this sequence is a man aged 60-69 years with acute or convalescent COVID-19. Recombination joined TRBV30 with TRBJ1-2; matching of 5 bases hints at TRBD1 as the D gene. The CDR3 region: CAWTGIVDYGYTF. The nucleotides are TGTGCCTGGACAGGGATCGTGGACTATGGCTACACCTTC.